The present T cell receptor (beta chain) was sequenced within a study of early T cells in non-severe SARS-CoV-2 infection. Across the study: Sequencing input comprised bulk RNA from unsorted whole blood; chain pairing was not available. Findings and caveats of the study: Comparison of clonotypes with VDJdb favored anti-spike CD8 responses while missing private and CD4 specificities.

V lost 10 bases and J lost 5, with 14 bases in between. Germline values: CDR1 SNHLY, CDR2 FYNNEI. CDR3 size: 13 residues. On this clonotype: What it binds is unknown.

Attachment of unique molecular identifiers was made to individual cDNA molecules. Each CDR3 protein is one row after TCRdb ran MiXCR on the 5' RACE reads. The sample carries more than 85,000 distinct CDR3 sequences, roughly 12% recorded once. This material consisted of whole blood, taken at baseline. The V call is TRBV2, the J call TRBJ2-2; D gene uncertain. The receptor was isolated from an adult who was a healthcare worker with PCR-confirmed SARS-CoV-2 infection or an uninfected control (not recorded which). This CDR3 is CATDRLRTGELFF. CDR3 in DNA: TGTGCCACCGACCGACTGAGGACCGGGGAGCTGTTTTTT.